These 30 T cell receptor beta chains were all obtained from the same sample, sequenced in a study of T-cell memory formation after mild COVID-19. TCRdb ran MiXCR on the 5' RACE reads and lists one entry per CDR3 protein. The table records around 390,000 distinct CDR3 sequences, about 16% of them present only once. Input material: PBMCs or a T cell subset sorted from them (not recorded which). Receptors originate from a man aged 18 to 29 who had mild COVID-19 (a few samples of this study predate the infection). Cell type and time point are not known.

The V gene is TRBV2, the J gene TRBJ2-1, with 13 bases matching TRBD2. CDR3 length: 14 residues. The ends lost 10 bases at V and 9 bases at J; junction bases unmatched: 9. Looked up from germline, CDR1 is SNHLY and CDR2 is FYNNEI. Here the CDR3 reads CATRLAGGTIEQFF. The CDR3, as DNA: TGTGCCACCAGACTAGCGGGGGGAACAATTGAGCAGTTCTTC.

This clonotype was counted between two and nine times. The V gene is TRBV7-9, the J gene TRBJ1-1; 7 bases are a match to TRBD1. This CDR3 is 15 amino acids long. The junction had 2 bases not matched to a gene; V was cut back by 1 base and J by 0 bases. CDR1 is SEHNR, CDR2 FQNEAQ, per germline (reference sequence). The CDR3 loop is CASSLGDSMNTEAFF. Written as DNA, the CDR3 is TGTGCCAGCAGCTTAGGGGACAGCATGAACACTGAAGCTTTCTTT.

The genes are TRBV20-1 and TRBJ2-7, with 7 bases identical to TRBD2. The CDR3 runs to 15 residues. Germline assignment: CDR1 DFQATT and CDR2 SNEGSKA (reference sequence). J lost 7 bases, V lost 0 bases, and 12 bases had no gene match. The CDR3 nucleotides are TGCAGTGCTAGAGATATGGGGAGGGGACGGTATGAGCAGTACTTC. It yields the protein CSARDMGRGRYEQYF.

This clonotype was recorded many times. The chain combines TRBV6-5 with TRBJ1-1; tentative D call: TRBD1 (5 bases). The CDR3 has 12 residues. Germline V lookup: CDR1 MNHEY, CDR2 SVGAGI. Trimming took off 5 bases at V and 5 bases at J, with 9 bases between the two ends. The CDR3 DNA follows: TGTGCCAGCAGTCGACAGAGAACTGAAGCTTTCTTT. As protein: CASSRQRTEAFF.

This clonotype was seen a handful of times. The chain employs TRBV11-2 and TRBJ2-7; 9 nucleotides line up with TRBD1. The CDR3 is made up of 15 amino acids. V lost 5 bases and J lost 2; bases outside the gene matches: 7. Germline V gene sequence: CDR1 SGHAT, CDR2 FQNNGV. The CDR3 region has the DNA TGTGCCAGCAGCGAAACCGGGACAGGGCCCTACGAGCAGTACTTC. This codes for CASSETGTGPYEQYF.

This chain links TRBV6-5 with TRBJ1-2, with 7 positions matching TRBD1. The ends lost 4 bases at V and 7 bases at J; junction bases unmatched: 6. Per the germline V gene, CDR1 is MNHEY and CDR2 is SVGAGI. The CDR3 contains 13 residues. Written as DNA, the CDR3 is TGTGCCAGCAGTTTGTCCGGGGACAGTGGCTACACCTTC. It encodes CASSLSGDSGYTF.

J is TRBJ1-3 and V is TRBV14, with TRBD1 as a possible D gene (5 bases). V lost 0 bases and J 0 bases, leaving 12 bases between the germline ends. Germline assignment: CDR1 SGHDN and CDR2 FVKESK. The CDR3 consists of 17 residues. CDR3 protein: CASSQDLGQISGNTIYF. DNA for the CDR3: TGTGCCAGCAGCCAAGATCTGGGGCAGATCTCTGGAAACACCATATATTTT.

This clonotype was seen only a few times. Here the CDR3 reads CASSLQYQETQYF. CDR3 nucleotide sequence: TGTGCCAGCAGCCTACAGTACCAAGAGACCCAGTACTTC. The V gene is TRBV12-3 or TRBV12-4, the J gene TRBJ2-5; D is unresolved. The length of the CDR3 is 13 residues. The V end was cut by 6 bases, the J end by 0 bases, with 8 bases between.

This clonotype was picked up many times. The chain has TRBV20-1 and TRBJ2-7; 7 bases agree with TRBD2. After removal of 2 bases from V and 3 bases from J, the junction contained 7 bases not matched to a gene. The CDR3 totals 14 residues. Looked up from germline, CDR1 is DFQATT and CDR2 is SNEGSKA (reference sequence). CDR3 amino acids: CSARMAERDYEQYV. The CDR3 nucleotides are TGCAGTGCTAGAATGGCGGAGCGGGACTACGAGCAGTACGTC.

This clonotype was counted at least ten times. CDR3 loop: CASSLGGTPYNEQFF. CDR3 DNA: TGTGCCAGCAGCTTAGGCGGGACCCCTTACAATGAGCAGTTCTTC. The V gene is TRBV11-2, the J gene TRBJ2-1; D possibly corresponds to TRBD2 (6 bases). Per the germline V gene, CDR1 is SGHAT and CDR2 is FQNNGV. The CDR3 is 15 amino acids. V lost 1 base, J lost 4 bases, and 11 bases lay in between.

The chain has TRBV4-1 and TRBJ2-1, with D perhaps assigned TRBD1 or TRBD2 (5 bases each). CDR1 MGHRA and CDR2 YSYEKL come from the germline V gene. Trimming cost V 4 bases and J 6 bases, with 16 bases left between them. The CDR3 is 15 amino acids. CDR3 residues: CASSPPGTRSNEQFF. CDR3 DNA sequence: TGCGCCAGCAGCCCTCCCGGGACCCGAAGCAATGAGCAGTTCTTC.

This chain connects TRBV7-8 to TRBJ2-1; possibly TRBD1 for D (5 bases). The V end was cut by 2 bases, the J end by 5 bases, with 13 bases between. The CDR3 covers 15 residues. Germline V gene data show CDR1 as SGHVS and CDR2 as FQNEAQ. This chain's CDR3 is CASSLWGLADNEQFF. The DNA for the CDR3 is TGTGCCAGCAGCTTATGGGGCCTGGCCGACAATGAGCAGTTCTTC. Using reference TRBV7-8 and TRBJ2-1 for the parts outside the CDR3, the full variable domain is GAGVSQSPRYKVAKRGQDVALRCDPISGHVSLFWYQQALGQGPEFLTYFQNEAQLDKSGLPSDRFFAERPEGSVSTLKIQRTQQEDSAVYLCASSLWGLADNEQFFGPGTRLTVL.

This clonotype was counted a few times. V gene TRBV11-1 combines with J gene TRBJ2-1; D is ambiguous. This CDR3 region has 14 residues. V lost 2 bases and J lost 5, with 10 bases in between. Germline V lookup: CDR1 SGHAT, CDR2 FQDESV (reference sequence). This chain's CDR3 is CASSLILQHNEQFF. Here the CDR3 DNA reads TGTGCCAGCAGCTTAATCCTGCAGCACAATGAGCAGTTCTTC.

V gene TRBV7-9 combines with J gene TRBJ2-3, with a tentative D call TRBD2 (5 bases). This CDR3 contains 13 residues. Germline V CDR1 and CDR2: SEHNR, FQNEAQ (reference sequence). The DNA for the CDR3 is TGTGCGGCTCGGGGTGCCGGCACAGATACGCAGTATTTT. Its translation: CAARGAGTDTQYF.

V and J are TRBV5-1 and TRBJ1-1, with a tentative D call TRBD1 (6 bases). Trimming removed 4 bases from V and 4 bases from J, with 11 bases in between. This CDR3 is built from 13 residues. Germline CDR1 SGHRS, CDR2 YFSETQ. CDR3 sequence reads: CASSQGMGTEAFF. CDR3 nucleotide sequence: TGCGCCAGCAGCCAGGGGATGGGCACTGAAGCTTTCTTT.

The rearrangement joins TRBV6-5 to TRBJ1-5; TRBD1 is a possible D gene (5 bases). V lost 0 bases to trimming and J lost 0 bases, with 9 bases between them. Germline V lookup: CDR1 MNHEY, CDR2 SVGAGI. The CDR3 length is 16 residues. Here the CDR3 DNA reads TGTGCCAGCAGTTACTCCGGGACGGATAGCAATCAGCCCCAGCATTTT. Protein: CASSYSGTDSNQPQHF.

This chain joins TRBV12-5 and TRBJ2-1; TRBD1 matches at 10 bases. The CDR3 runs to 15 residues. Trimming at V came to 7 bases and at J to 7 bases, leaving 10 bases not matched to a gene. The germline V gene encodes CDR1 LGHNT and CDR2 FRNRAP. DNA for the CDR3: TGTGCTAGTGCCGCTGGACAGGGGGATTGGAATGAGCAGTTCTTC. The encoded protein is CASAAGQGDWNEQFF.

This clonotype was seen more than once but under ten times. The gene calls are TRBV27 and TRBJ1-2, with TRBD1 as a possible D gene (6 bases). Germline values: CDR1 MNHEY, CDR2 SMNVEV (reference sequence). Trimming left V 3 bases short and J 14 bases short, with 19 bases between. The CDR3 contains 13 residues. The CDR3 region has the DNA TGTGCCAGCAGTTTCTTAGGGGGTTGGGTTATTACCTTC. Translated: CASSFLGGWVITF.

The rearrangement joins TRBV11-2 to TRBJ2-5, with 9 nucleotides matching TRBD2. V trimming: 1 base; J trimming: 4 bases; junction bases outside the gene matches: 10. The length of the CDR3 is 17 residues. The germline V gene encodes CDR1 SGHAT and CDR2 FQNNGV. The CDR3 sequence is CASSLGQRGAGGETQYF. Written as DNA, the CDR3 is TGTGCCAGCAGCTTAGGACAGCGGGGGGCCGGGGGAGAGACCCAGTACTTC.

The gene calls are TRBV20-1 and TRBJ2-7; possibly TRBD1 for D (5 bases). CDR1 and CDR2 (germline): DFQATT, SNEGSKA (reference sequence). This CDR3 is built from 13 residues. V was pared by 3 bases and J by 2 bases, with 11 bases between. CDR3 loop: CSASSDRTYEQYV. For the CDR3, the DNA is TGCAGTGCTAGCTCCGACAGAACCTACGAGCAGTACGTC.

The chain couples TRBV5-1 to TRBJ1-6; D may be TRBD1 (6 bases). V was cut by 0 bases and J by 8 bases, with 12 bases left in between. Germline V lookup: CDR1 SGHRS, CDR2 YFSETQ. The CDR3 has 15 residues. The CDR3 here is CASSLAGTPYSPLHF. In DNA, the CDR3 is TGCGCCAGCAGCTTGGCCGGGACACCTTATTCACCCCTCCACTTT.

In this sample, this clonotype turned up a few times. The V and J genes are TRBV24-1 and TRBJ2-5, with 7 nucleotides matching TRBD2. From germline, CDR1 is KGHDR and CDR2 SFDVKD. The CDR3 sequence is 16 residues long. The V and J ends lost 2 bases and 2 bases, in that order; junction bases with no gene match: 7. CDR3 DNA: TGTGCCACCAGTGATTCGGCGGGGGTCCTACAAGAGACCCAGTACTTC. Translated, it gives CATSDSAGVLQETQYF.

This rearrangement joins TRBV5-1 to TRBJ2-3; D possibly corresponds to TRBD2 (7 bases). Germline lookup yields CDR1 SGHRS and CDR2 YFSETQ. V gave up 4 bases and J gave up 4 bases, with 16 bases separating them. CDR3 length: 15 residues. The CDR3 DNA follows: TGCGCCAGCAGCCCGGGGGGCGTCCTTCCAGATACGCAGTATTTT. Its translation: CASSPGGVLPDTQYF.

The gene calls are TRBV28 and TRBJ1-1; D gene uncertain. V shed 3 bases and J shed 0 bases, with 11 bases lying between them. The CDR3 covers 15 residues. The germline gives CDR1 MDHEN, CDR2 SYDVKM. DNA for the CDR3: TGTGCCAGCAGTTTGGACGGCGCCATGAACACTGAAGCTTTCTTT. It translates to CASSLDGAMNTEAFF.

This clonotype came up a few times. The chain combines TRBV9 with TRBJ1-6; TRBD1 agrees at 8 bases. The germline V gene has CDR1 SGDLS and CDR2 YYNGEE. This CDR3 is built from 14 residues. Germline trimming cut 4 bases from V and 7 bases from J; bases unmatched to any gene: 4. DNA of the CDR3: TGTGCCAGCAGCTTCCGGACAGGGAATTCACCCCTCCACTTT. It specifies CASSFRTGNSPLHF.

V gene TRBV20-1 combines with J gene TRBJ2-3, with D perhaps assigned TRBD1 or TRBD2 (5 bases each). CDR3 length: 14 amino acids. Germline V gives CDR1 DFQATT, CDR2 SNEGSKA (reference sequence). V was clipped by 6 bases and J by 1 base, with 14 bases between them. The chain's CDR3 is CSARVVSGTDTQYF. The CDR3 DNA reads as TGCAGTGCCAGGGTTGTTAGCGGCACAGATACGCAGTATTTT.

This clonotype turned up a few times. V and J are TRBV7-9 and TRBJ1-6; D ambiguous. Germline-derived CDR1 and CDR2 are SEHNR and FQNEAQ (reference sequence). V was trimmed by 2 bases and J by 0 bases, leaving 11 bases between them. The CDR3 covers 17 residues. This chain's CDR3 is CASSLRVESSYNSPLHF. CDR3 nucleotide sequence: TGTGCCAGCAGCTTACGAGTCGAAAGCTCCTATAATTCACCCCTCCACTTT.

This clonotype was detected only a few times. The V call is TRBV27, the J call TRBJ2-1; 7 nucleotides agree with TRBD2. CDR3 length: 13 residues. With 5 bases clipped from V and 12 bases from J, the junction kept 10 bases outside the gene matches. Per germline, CDR1 MNHEY and CDR2 SMNVEV (reference sequence). DNA of the CDR3: TGTGCCAGCAGTAGGGGACTTCGGACTAGGCAGTTCTTC. Residues: CASSRGLRTRQFF.

In this sample, this clonotype turned up a few times. The V gene is TRBV5-1, the J gene TRBJ2-7; no firm D call. V was pared by 0 bases and J by 5 bases, with 6 bases between. The CDR3 is made up of 12 amino acids. In germline, CDR1 is SGHRS, CDR2 YFSETQ. CDR3 DNA: TGCGCCAGCAGCTTGGTACATGACGAGCAGTACTTC. It yields the protein CASSLVHDEQYF.

This clonotype was picked up many times. This chain joins TRBV2 and TRBJ2-2; 8 nucleotides agree with TRBD2. The CDR3 extends over 15 amino acids. Trimming removed 4 bases from V and 5 bases from J; junction bases left unmatched: 6. Germline lookup yields CDR1 SNHLY and CDR2 FYNNEI. The CDR3 DNA sequence: TGTGCCAGCAGTGGCGCAGTAGCGGGGACCGGGGAGCTGTTTTTT. Translation: CASSGAVAGTGELFF.